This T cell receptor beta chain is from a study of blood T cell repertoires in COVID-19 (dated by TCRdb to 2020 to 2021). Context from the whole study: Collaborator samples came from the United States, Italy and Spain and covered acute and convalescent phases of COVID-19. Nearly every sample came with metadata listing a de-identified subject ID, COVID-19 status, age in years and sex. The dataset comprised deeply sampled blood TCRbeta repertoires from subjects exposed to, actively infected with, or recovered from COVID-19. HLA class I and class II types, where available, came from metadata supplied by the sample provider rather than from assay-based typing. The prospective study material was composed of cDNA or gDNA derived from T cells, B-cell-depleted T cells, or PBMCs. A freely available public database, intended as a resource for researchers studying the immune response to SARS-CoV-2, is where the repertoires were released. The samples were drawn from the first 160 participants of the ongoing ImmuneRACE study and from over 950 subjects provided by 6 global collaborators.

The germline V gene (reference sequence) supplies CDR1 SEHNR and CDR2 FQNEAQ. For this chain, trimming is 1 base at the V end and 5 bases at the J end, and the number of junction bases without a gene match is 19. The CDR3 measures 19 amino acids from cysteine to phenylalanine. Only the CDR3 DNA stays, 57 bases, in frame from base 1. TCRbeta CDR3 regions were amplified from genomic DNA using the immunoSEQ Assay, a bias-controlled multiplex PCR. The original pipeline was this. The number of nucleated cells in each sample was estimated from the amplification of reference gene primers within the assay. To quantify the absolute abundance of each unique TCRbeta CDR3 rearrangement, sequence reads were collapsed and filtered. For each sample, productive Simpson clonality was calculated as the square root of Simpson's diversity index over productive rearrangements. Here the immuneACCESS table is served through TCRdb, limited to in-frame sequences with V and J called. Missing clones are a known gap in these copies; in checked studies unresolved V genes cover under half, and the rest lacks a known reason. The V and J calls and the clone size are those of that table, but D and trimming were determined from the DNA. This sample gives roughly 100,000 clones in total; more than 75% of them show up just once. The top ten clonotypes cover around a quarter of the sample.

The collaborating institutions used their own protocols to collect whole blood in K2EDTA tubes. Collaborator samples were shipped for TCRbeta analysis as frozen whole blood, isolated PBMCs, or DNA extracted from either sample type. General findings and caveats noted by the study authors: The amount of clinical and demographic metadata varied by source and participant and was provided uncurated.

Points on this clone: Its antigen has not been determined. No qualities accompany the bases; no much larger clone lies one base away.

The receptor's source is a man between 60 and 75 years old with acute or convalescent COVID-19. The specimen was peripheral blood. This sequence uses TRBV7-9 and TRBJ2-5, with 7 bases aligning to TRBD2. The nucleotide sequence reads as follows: TGTGCCAGCAGCTTAGGAAAGGGTATCTGGACTAGAGTCCTTGAGACCCAGTACTTC. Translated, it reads CASSLGKGIWTRVLETQYF.